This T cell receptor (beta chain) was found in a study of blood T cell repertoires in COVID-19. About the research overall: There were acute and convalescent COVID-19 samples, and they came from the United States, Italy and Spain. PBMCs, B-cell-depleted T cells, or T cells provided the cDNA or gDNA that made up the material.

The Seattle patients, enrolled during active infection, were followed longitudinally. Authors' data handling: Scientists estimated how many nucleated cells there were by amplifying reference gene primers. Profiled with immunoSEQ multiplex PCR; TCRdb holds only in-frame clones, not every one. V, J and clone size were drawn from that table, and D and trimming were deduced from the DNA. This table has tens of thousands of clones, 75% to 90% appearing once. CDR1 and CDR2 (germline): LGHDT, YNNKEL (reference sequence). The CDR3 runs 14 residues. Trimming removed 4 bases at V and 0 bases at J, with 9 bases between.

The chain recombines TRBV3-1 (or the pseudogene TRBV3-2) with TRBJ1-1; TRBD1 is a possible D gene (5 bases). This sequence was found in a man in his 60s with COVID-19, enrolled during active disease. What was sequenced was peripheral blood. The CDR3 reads CASSLRGMNTEAFF. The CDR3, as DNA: TGTGCCAGCAGCCTTCGGGGGATGAACACTGAAGCTTTCTTT.